The T cell receptor beta chain under discussion was sequenced for a study of shared T cell receptors in the human thymus (dated by TCRdb to 2020 to 2023). For the study in its entirety: The study examined how self-reactive, shared T-cell receptor alpha chains are generated in the human thymus.

As regards this clone: Its antigen is not yet known. Per-base qualities were not stored, and no clone one base away is much larger.

Library preparation was by the immunoSEQ multiplex PCR assay. TCRdb took over this immuneACCESS table, retaining in-frame rearrangements with V and J assigned. Such tables are incomplete; in checked studies, under half of the missing clones stem from an unresolved V gene, and the remainder is unexplained. In this sample the table shows 630,000 or so clones, 70% to 90% of which occur a single time. The ten most abundant clones make up over 0.008% of the sample. These sequences were also reported in another study, on human thymus T cells. As that second paper reports: The donors were immunologically healthy infants in Finland who had open corrective cardiac surgery for congenital heart defects. Thymus tissue was obtained as surgical resects removed during corrective cardiac surgery. Usage of V and J gene segments appeared to be biased in both the thymic and the peripheral blood repertoires. According to the related research, thymic TCR repertoires were highly overlapping among unrelated individuals. TCR alpha and beta repertoires from roughly 8 infant thymus samples and a few related peripheral blood samples were characterized in the study. The cohort included more than 5 male and a couple of female infants, with donor ages spanning 7 to 244 days. After being mechanically released from the tissue, thymocytes were kept at -70 degrees C in pellets of roughly 10-33 million cells. A QIAsymphony instrument was used to extract genomic DNA from the frozen cell pellets. TCRB and TCRAD loci were amplified from a standardized quantity of quality-controlled genomic DNA using the immunoSEQ multiplex PCR assay. The amplicons covered the V(D)J region and were long enough to include the CDR3 and to identify the V and J genes. The amplicons were sequenced on an Illumina platform via the commercial immunoSEQ service. Primer bias and sequencing errors were corrected using previously described methods, and TCRAD and TCRB definitions followed the IMGT database. Analysis of the repertoires was done with immunoSEQ Analyzer 3.0 and VDJTools and included basic statistics, V/J segment usage, diversity estimates, rarefaction and pairwise overlap. Diversity was estimated using the Chao1, ChaoE, Efron-Thisted, Shannon and inverse Simpson indices, and was also estimated on datasets down-sampled to the size of the smallest sample. Repertoire overlap was assessed by strict matching of CDR3 nucleotide sequence, V gene and J gene, and clustering was done by Jaccard-based multidimensional scaling. On average, thymus samples yielded around 810,000 unique TCRB clonotypes, whereas blood samples yielded 70,000 to 100,000.

The TCR was taken from a boy younger than two with a congenital heart defect. Donor details come from another sample of the same person, matched by shared clones. Sequenced sample: thymocytes.

The CDR3 in this case is CASSLDSHSNQPQHF. The nucleotide sequence is given as TGCGCCAGCAGCTTGGACAGCCATAGCAATCAGCCCCAGCATTTT. Here the chain combines TRBV5-1 and TRBJ1-5; the D gene assignment is ambiguous. V gives up 0 bases and J gives up 0 bases, and the segment between their germline ends measures 7 bases. The CDR3, from cysteine to phenylalanine, totals 15 residues. Of all the DNA, just the CDR3 is kept, 45 bases in frame from base 1. CDR1 and CDR2, looked up from the germline V gene, are SGHRS and YFSETQ.